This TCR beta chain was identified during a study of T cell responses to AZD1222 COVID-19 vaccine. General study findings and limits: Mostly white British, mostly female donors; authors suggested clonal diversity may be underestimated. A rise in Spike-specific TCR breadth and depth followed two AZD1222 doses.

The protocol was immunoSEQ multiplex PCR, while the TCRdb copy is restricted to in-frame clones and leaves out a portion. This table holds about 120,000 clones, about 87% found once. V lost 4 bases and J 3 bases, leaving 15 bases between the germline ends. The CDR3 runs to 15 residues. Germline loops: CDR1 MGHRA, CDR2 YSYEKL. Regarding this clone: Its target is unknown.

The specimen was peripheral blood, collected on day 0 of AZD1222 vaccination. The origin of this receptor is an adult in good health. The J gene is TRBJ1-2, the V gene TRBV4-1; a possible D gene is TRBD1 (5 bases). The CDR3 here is CASSRAGQGYYGYTF. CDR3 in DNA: TGCGCCAGCAGCCGGGCAGGGCAGGGCTACTATGGCTACACCTTC.